The present entry profiles one T cell receptor (beta chain) with its context. Its antigen is unknown. The sample comes from a study of T-cell memory formation after mild COVID-19. Findings and limits, study-wide: The study found contracting CD4+ clones mainly in CM and EM and contracting CD8+ clones in EMRA.

Each CDR3 protein is one row after TCRdb ran MiXCR on the 5' RACE reads. The sample has around 320,000 distinct CDR3 sequences; roughly an eighth are singletons. The TCR was taken from a man younger than 35 who had mild COVID-19 (a few samples of this study predate the infection). Cell type and time point are not known. Source material: PBMCs or a T cell subset sorted from them (not recorded which).

CDR3 in DNA: TGTGCCATCAGGCCCAGCAGGGCGGGAAACACCATATATTTT. Amino acids: CAIRPSRAGNTIYF. The chain couples TRBV10-3 to TRBJ1-3; D possibly corresponds to TRBD1 (5 bases). This CDR3 has 14 amino acids. Trimming stripped 6 bases from V and 4 bases from J, with 13 bases between. Germline V gene sequence: CDR1 ENHRY, CDR2 SYGVKD.